These 27 T cell receptor beta chains were all obtained from the same sample, sequenced in a study of blood T cell repertoires in COVID-19. Profiled with immunoSEQ multiplex PCR; TCRdb holds only in-frame clones, not every one. The sample consists of more than 250,000 clones, 80% to 90% of them appearing once. Material for sequencing was PBMCs or T cells enriched from blood (not recorded which). The source of these receptors is a man aged 25 to 40 who had recovered from COVID-19.

This chain connects TRBV7-9 to TRBJ1-2, with 8 positions matching TRBD1. The CDR3 contains 16 residues. Germline assignment: CDR1 SEHNR and CDR2 FQNEAQ (reference sequence). J lost 7 bases, V lost 5 bases, and 15 bases had no gene match. CDR3 sequence (DNA): TGTGCCAGCAGCCCGTGGACAGGGACGGTTTTGGGTGGCTACACCTTC. It is translated as CASSPWTGTVLGGYTF.

The V call is TRBV28, the J call TRBJ1-4, with D possibly matching TRBD1 (6 bases). CDR1 and CDR2 from the germline V gene are MDHEN and SYDVKM. Between the trimmed V and J ends, which lost 5 bases and 9 bases, there was a span of 16 bases. This CDR3 spans 14 amino acids. The CDR3 loop is CASSLGTLGKKLFF. The CDR3 nucleotides are TGTGCCAGCAGTCTCGGGACACTGGGGAAAAAACTGTTTTTT. The variable domain in full, completed from reference TRBV28 and TRBJ1-4, reads DVKVTQSSRYLVKRTGEKVFLECVQDMDHENMFWYRQDPGLGLRLIYFSYDVKMKEKGDIPEGYSVSREKKERFSLILESASTNQTSMYLCASSLGTLGKKLFFGSGTQLSVL.

This clone was seen a single time. The rearrangement links TRBV6-5 to TRBJ2-7; 8 bases line up with TRBD2. This CDR3 comprises 11 residues. Germline CDR1 reads MNHEY; CDR2 reads SVGAGI. The junction had 11 bases not matched to a gene; V was cut back by 10 bases and J by 12 bases. Written as DNA, the CDR3 is TGTGCCACCATTACCGGGACTAGTCCGTACTTC. It specifies CATITGTSPYF.

The chain has TRBV29-1 and TRBJ2-2; tentatively, D is TRBD1 (5 bases). The CDR3 is 11 residues long. The V end was cut by 7 bases, the J end by 4 bases, with 7 bases between. Germline CDR1 SQVTM, CDR2 ANQGSEA. CDR3 residues: CSGGATGELFF. The CDR3 DNA sequence: TGCAGCGGTGGGGCCACCGGGGAGCTGTTTTTT.

The gene calls are TRBV5-1 and TRBJ2-2, with D possibly matching TRBD1 (6 bases). CDR3 length: 13 amino acids. Between the trimmed V and J ends, which lost 3 bases and 8 bases, there was a span of 11 bases. Germline CDR1 SGHRS, CDR2 YFSETQ. The DNA of the CDR3 is TGCGCCAGCAGCTATGGACAGCCTGGGGAGCTGTTTTTT. Translating it yields CASSYGQPGELFF.

The gene calls are TRBV4-1 and TRBJ2-2; TRBD1 might be the D (6 bases). Trimming removed 1 base from V and 5 bases from J, with 14 bases in between. CDR3 length: 16 amino acids. Germline assignment: CDR1 MGHRA and CDR2 YSYEKL. This chain's CDR3 is CASSQGTGIRTGELFF. CDR3 bases: TGCGCCAGCAGCCAAGGAACAGGGATAAGGACCGGGGAGCTGTTTTTT.

This clone has just one count. The chain recombines TRBV3-1 (or the pseudogene TRBV3-2) with TRBJ1-1, with TRBD1 as a possible D gene (6 bases). The CDR3 sequence is 14 residues long. The V end lost 5 bases, the J end lost 5 bases, and 15 bases lay between the germline ends. Germline V gene lookup returns CDR1 LGHDT and CDR2 YNNKEL (reference sequence). CDR3 region: CASSMGRGRTEAFF. In DNA form, the CDR3 reads TGTGCCAGCAGCATGGGGCGGGGGCGGACTGAAGCTTTCTTT.

This chain links TRBV21-1 with TRBJ2-7; the table's D call, TRBD2, was not checked against the DNA. TRBV21-1 is termed a pseudogene. The CDR3 is 18 amino acids. The CDR3 bases are TGTGCCAGCAGCAAAGCGATTAGCGGGGGGTATAGCTCCTACGAGCAGTACTTC. Encoded protein: CASSKAISGGYSSYEQYF.

J is TRBJ2-2 and V is TRBV18, with D maybe TRBD1 (6 bases). Per the germline V gene, CDR1 is KGHSH and CDR2 is LQKENI. The V end was cut by 0 bases, the J end by 9 bases, with 17 bases between. The CDR3 loop spans 16 amino acids. CDR3 sequence: CASSPPGGQSSRELFF. The CDR3 DNA reads TGTGCCAGCTCACCACCAGGAGGACAGAGTAGCCGGGAGCTGTTTTTT.

The V gene is TRBV9, the J gene TRBJ2-1; TRBD2 matches at 7 bases. Germline CDR1 is SGDLS and CDR2 is YYNGEE. This CDR3 contains 15 residues. J lost 2 bases, V lost 4 bases, and 6 bases had no gene match. CDR3 sequence reads: CASSLLAVPYNEQFF. The DNA of the CDR3 is TGTGCCAGCAGCCTCCTAGCGGTGCCCTACAATGAGCAGTTCTTC.

The rearrangement uses TRBV19 and TRBJ1-1; 9 bases are shared with TRBD1. V lost 3 bases to trimming and J lost 5 bases; unmatched junction nucleotides: 7. From germline, CDR1 is LNHDA and CDR2 SQIVND (reference sequence). The CDR3 is 15 residues long. CDR3 coding DNA: TGTGCCAGTAGTATGGACAGGGGAAAATGGACTGAAGCTTTCTTT. It is translated as CASSMDRGKWTEAFF.

V gene TRBV20-1 combines with J gene TRBJ2-7; D perhaps matches TRBD2 (5 bases). The germline V gene has CDR1 DFQATT and CDR2 SNEGSKA (reference sequence). The CDR3 has 11 residues. The chain's CDR3 is CSGLSYYEQYF. The CDR3 DNA reads as TGCAGCGGACTGAGTTACTACGAGCAGTACTTC.

The V call is TRBV9, the J call TRBJ2-1; TRBD1 agrees at 9 bases. This CDR3 is 16 amino acids long. Germline V gene sequence: CDR1 SGDLS, CDR2 YYNGEE. The V segment lost 4 bases and the J segment 1 base; nucleotides outside the gene matches: 6. Written as DNA, the CDR3 is TGTGCCAGCAGCCCCAGGGGACAGGGTTCCTACAATGAGCAGTTCTTC. Residues: CASSPRGQGSYNEQFF.

This sequence joins TRBV5-4 and TRBJ2-7, with TRBD1 matching over 7 bases. J lost 0 bases, V lost 5 bases, and 5 bases had no gene match. Germline V lookup: CDR1 SGHNT, CDR2 YYREEE (reference sequence). The CDR3 spans 14 residues. The CDR3 here is CASRLDRSSYEQYF. The CDR3 coding sequence is TGTGCCAGCAGGCTGGACAGGAGCTCCTACGAGCAGTACTTC.

The V call is TRBV7-6, the J call TRBJ1-2; D call uncertain. Germline assignment: CDR1 SGHVS and CDR2 FNYEAQ. The CDR3 is 15 residues long. Trimming removed 5 bases at V and 5 bases at J, with 18 bases between. The CDR3: CASSARYGDPYGYTF. The DNA of the CDR3 is TGTGCCAGCAGCGCGCGATACGGGGATCCATATGGCTACACCTTC.

The V and J genes are TRBV18 and TRBJ1-4; D is possibly TRBD1 (5 bases). The CDR3 runs 16 residues. Trimming stripped 3 bases from V and 7 bases from J, with 18 bases between. CDR1 is KGHSH, CDR2 LQKENI, per germline. The CDR3 reads CASSPAPVGVREKLFF. DNA of the CDR3: TGTGCCAGCTCACCGGCACCCGTAGGGGTCCGTGAAAAACTGTTTTTT. Variable domain in full (rest from reference TRBV18 and TRBJ1-4): NAGVMQNPRHLVRRRGQEARLRCSPMKGHSHVYWYRQLPEEGLKFMVYLQKENIIDESGMPKERFSAEFPKEGPSILRIQQVVRGDSAAYFCASSPAPVGVREKLFFGSGTQLSVL.

This chain connects TRBV10-3 to TRBJ1-1; TRBD1 matches at 8 bases. V was pared by 5 bases and J by 2 bases, with 4 bases of the junction left unmatched. The CDR3 length is 14 residues. CDR1 ENHRY and CDR2 SYGVKD come from the germline V gene. The CDR3 here is CAISMQGANTEAFF. DNA for the CDR3: TGTGCCATCAGTATGCAGGGGGCTAACACTGAAGCTTTCTTT.

The V call is TRBV7-8, the J call TRBJ1-2; the match to TRBD1 covers 9 bases. The CDR3 has 16 amino acids. Germline-derived CDR1 and CDR2 are SGHVS and FQNEAQ. The V and J ends lost 1 base and 8 bases, in that order; junction bases with no gene match: 11. The CDR3 region is CASSLGPGQGRKGYTF. The CDR3 DNA sequence: TGTGCCAGCAGCTTAGGGCCGGGACAGGGAAGGAAGGGCTACACCTTC.

The V call is TRBV19, the J call TRBJ1-6; D perhaps matches TRBD1 (6 bases). Per the germline V gene, CDR1 is LNHDA and CDR2 is SQIVND (reference sequence). The V and J ends lost 4 bases and 6 bases respectively, with 13 bases between them. This CDR3 is 15 amino acids long. The CDR3 sequence is CASSTTGRINSPLHF. The DNA of the CDR3 is TGTGCCAGTAGTACCACAGGGCGCATTAATTCACCCCTCCACTTT.

V usage is TRBV4-3 and J usage is TRBJ1-3; the D is unclear. In germline, CDR1 is LGHNA, CDR2 YSLEER. The CDR3 has 16 residues. The V gene lost 4 bases and the J gene lost 0 bases, with 13 bases spanning the gap. The CDR3 DNA is TGCGCCAGCAGCCGAGGATACCGGTTCTCTGGAAACACCATATATTTT. Its protein product is CASSRGYRFSGNTIYF.

This clone was counted once. The chain recombines TRBV18 with TRBJ1-2; 7 bases fit TRBD1. CDR3 length equals 16 residues. The V gene end was trimmed by 3 bases and the J gene end by 4 bases; junction bases not matched to a gene: 11. Looked up from germline, CDR1 is KGHSH and CDR2 is LQKENI. DNA for the CDR3: TGTGCCAGCTCACCCCTTGGACAGGAGAATACCTATGGCTACACCTTC. Translated, it gives CASSPLGQENTYGYTF.

The rearrangement links TRBV7-2 to TRBJ1-2; no firm D call. This CDR3 spans 17 amino acids. V dropped 5 bases and J dropped 4 bases, with 23 bases sitting between them. CDR1 is SGHTA and CDR2 is FQGNSA in the germline V gene. CDR3 DNA sequence: TGTGCCAGCAGCCAAGGAGTAGCATTGGGAGCATCCTATGGCTACACCTTC. Amino acid sequence: CASSQGVALGASYGYTF. The entire variable domain, with the rest obtained from reference TRBV7-2 and TRBJ1-2, is as follows: GAGVSQSPSNKVTEKGKDVELRCDPISGHTALYWYRQSLGQGLEFLIYFQGNSAPDKSGLPSDRFSAERTGGSVSTLTIQRTQQEDSAVYLCASSQGVALGASYGYTFGSGTRLTVV.

This clone has more than one count but fewer than ten. The chain employs TRBV7-9 and TRBJ1-1; no clear D. The germline V gene encodes CDR1 SEHNR and CDR2 FQNEAQ (reference sequence). The CDR3 sequence is 11 residues long. V dropped 6 bases and J dropped 2 bases, with 4 bases sitting between them. DNA for the CDR3: TGTGCCAGCAGGCGCAACACTGAAGCTTTCTTT. It yields the protein CASRRNTEAFF.

Only one count was recorded for this clone. Other DNA sequences in this sample translate to the same CDR3. This sequence joins TRBV5-1 and TRBJ2-5, with D unresolved. Between the trimmed V and J ends, which lost 0 bases and 5 bases, there was a span of 8 bases. Germline V gene lookup returns CDR1 SGHRS and CDR2 YFSETQ. The CDR3 extends over 13 amino acids. CDR3 coding DNA: TGCGCCAGCAGCTTGGGCTCCGGGGAGACCCAGTACTTC. Translated, it gives CASSLGSGETQYF.

This chain uses TRBV7-3 with TRBJ2-1; 8 nucleotides line up with TRBD2. This CDR3 is built from 15 residues. Trimming removed 2 bases from V and 4 bases from J; junction bases left unmatched: 4. Germline loops: CDR1 SGHTA, CDR2 FQGTGA. The CDR3 coding sequence is TGTGCCAGCAGCTTAGCGGGGGGCCATTACAATGAGCAGTTCTTC. Translating gives CASSLAGGHYNEQFF. Based on the CDR3 plus reference TRBV7-3 and TRBJ2-1, the full variable domain is GAGVSQTPSNKVTEKGKYVELRCDPISGHTALYWYRQSLGQGPEFLIYFQGTGAADDSGLPNDRFFAVRPEGSVSTLKIQRTERGDSAVYLCASSLAGGHYNEQFFGPGTRLTVL.

The chain couples TRBV2 to TRBJ2-7, with 7 bases fitting TRBD2. This CDR3 has 12 residues. The junction had 1 base not matched to a gene; V was cut back by 8 bases and J by 0 bases. Germline V gene sequence: CDR1 SNHLY, CDR2 FYNNEI. CDR3 DNA: TGTGCCAGCGGGGGGGTCTCCTACGAGCAGTACTTC. Amino acids: CASGGVSYEQYF. Drawing the rest from reference TRBV2 and TRBJ2-7, the complete variable domain is EPEVTQTPSHQVTQMGQEVILRCVPISNHLYFYWYRQILGQKVEFLVSFYNNEISEKSEIFDDQFSVERPDGSNFTLKIRSTKLEDSAMYFCASGGVSYEQYFGPGTRLTVT.

CDR3 residues: CASSQTDAGASYGYTF. As DNA, the CDR3 is TGCGCCAGCAGCCAAACCGACGCAGGGGCGTCCTATGGCTACACCTTC. V usage is TRBV4-1 and J usage is TRBJ1-2; the D gene is possibly TRBD1 (6 bases). The V gene lost 2 bases and the J gene lost 4 bases, with 17 bases spanning the gap. Germline V gives CDR1 MGHRA, CDR2 YSYEKL. The CDR3 runs to 16 residues.